This entry lists 11 T cell receptor beta chains sequenced from one sample in a study of blood T cell repertoires in COVID-19. Some clones are missing from TCRdb's copy, which holds only in-frame ones; the method was immunoSEQ multiplex PCR. The data contain 95,000 or so clones, approximately 84% of them singletons. Sample: peripheral blood. The receptor source for this set is a human donor in a cohort sampled during active COVID-19.

The DNA of the CDR3 is TGTGCCAGCAGCTTAACGGAGCACACTGAAGCTTTCTTT. It translates to CASSLTEHTEAFF. The J gene is TRBJ1-1, the V gene TRBV7-3; D is ambiguous. Germline CDR1 and CDR2: SGHTA and FQGTGA. V was trimmed by 0 bases and J by 3 bases, leaving 5 bases between them. The CDR3 has 13 amino acids.

This sequence joins TRBV6-2 or TRBV6-3 and TRBJ1-5; D possibly corresponds to TRBD1 (6 bases). Germline CDR1 and CDR2: MNHEY and SVGEGT. The length of the CDR3 is 12 residues. V lost 5 bases, J lost 10 bases, and 12 bases lay in between. This chain's CDR3 is CASSQTGTPQHF. CDR3 nucleotides: TGTGCCAGCAGTCAGACAGGTACACCCCAGCATTTT.

CDR3: CASSFQGIEQYF. The CDR3, as DNA: TGCGCCAGCAGCTTCCAGGGGATTGAGCAGTACTTC. The chain has TRBV5-1 and TRBJ2-7; D is possibly TRBD1 (6 bases). This CDR3 spans 12 amino acids. The germline V gene encodes CDR1 SGHRS and CDR2 YFSETQ. The V end lost 2 bases, the J end lost 7 bases, and 10 bases lay between the germline ends.

V is TRBV19 and J is TRBJ2-6; D possibly corresponds to TRBD2 (6 bases). The length of the CDR3 is 17 residues. The germline V gene has CDR1 LNHDA and CDR2 SQIVND (reference sequence). The V end was cut by 5 bases, the J end by 0 bases, with 14 bases between. This CDR3 is CASSPKTGGSGANVLTF. CDR3 coding DNA: TGTGCCAGTAGTCCAAAAACCGGGGGCTCTGGGGCCAACGTCCTGACTTTC.

This sequence joins TRBV6-6 and TRBJ2-1; 8 nucleotides match TRBD2. The J segment lost 6 bases and the V segment lost 10 bases, leaving 11 bases of the junction unmatched. The CDR3 is 14 amino acids. Germline V gene data show CDR1 as MNHNY and CDR2 as SVGAGI (reference sequence). CDR3 nucleotide sequence: TGTGCCACCCTGTCGGGGGGGGGTACCAATGAGCAGTTCTTC. Translation gives CATLSGGGTNEQFF.

V and J are TRBV6-6 and TRBJ2-3; D perhaps matches TRBD2 (6 bases). The V end lost 0 bases, the J end lost 4 bases, and 11 bases lay between the germline ends. The germline gives CDR1 MNHNY, CDR2 SVGAGI (reference sequence). This CDR3 region has 15 residues. DNA for the CDR3: TGTGCCAGCAGTTACTCTGCCGGGAGCTCAGATACGCAGTATTTT. Amino acid sequence: CASSYSAGSSDTQYF.

The chain joins TRBV5-6 to TRBJ1-2; 12 nucleotides match TRBD1. CDR1 SGHDT and CDR2 YYEEEE come from the germline V gene. CDR3 length equals 16 residues. The J segment lost 7 bases and the V segment lost 1 base, leaving 8 bases of the junction unmatched. The CDR3 sequence is CASSLLPGQGALGYTF. The CDR3 coding sequence is TGTGCCAGCAGCTTGCTTCCGGGACAGGGGGCGCTTGGCTACACCTTC.

The chain is built from TRBV7-9 and TRBJ2-7; 7 bases are shared with TRBD2. The germline gives CDR1 SEHNR, CDR2 FQNEAQ (reference sequence). The V gene end was trimmed by 2 bases and the J gene end by 0 bases; junction bases not matched to a gene: 7. The CDR3 has 16 amino acids. CDR3 DNA: TGTGCCAGCAGCTTATTGGGCGGGAGTAGCTCCTACGAGCAGTACTTC. This translates into CASSLLGGSSSYEQYF.

The chain links TRBV18 to TRBJ1-1; TRBD1 aligns across 7 bases. Germline V CDR1 and CDR2: KGHSH, LQKENI. Trimming at V came to 8 bases and at J to 1 base, leaving 1 base not matched to a gene. This CDR3 is built from 12 residues. This CDR3 is CASRTGNTEAFF. CDR3 nucleotide sequence: TGTGCCAGCCGGACAGGGAACACTGAAGCTTTCTTT. The complete variable domain, with remaining parts taken from reference TRBV18 and TRBJ1-1, reads NAGVMQNPRHLVRRRGQEARLRCSPMKGHSHVYWYRQLPEEGLKFMVYLQKENIIDESGMPKERFSAEFPKEGPSILRIQQVVRGDSAAYFCASRTGNTEAFFGQGTRLTVV.

The chain links TRBV9 to TRBJ2-1; TRBD2 agrees at 9 bases. With 3 bases clipped from V and 1 base from J, the junction kept 2 bases outside the gene matches. Germline-derived CDR1 and CDR2 are SGDLS and YYNGEE. This CDR3 has 15 residues. The DNA of the CDR3 is TGTGCCAGCAGCGCCAGCGGGAGGTCCTACAATGAGCAGTTCTTC. Amino acids: CASSASGRSYNEQFF.

CDR3 sequence: CASSPLRTSLPYEQYF. Here the CDR3 DNA reads TGTGCCAGCTCTCCTTTGAGGACTAGCTTGCCCTACGAGCAGTACTTC. This sequence joins TRBV18 and TRBJ2-7, with TRBD2 identical over 8 bases. Losses at the gene ends were 6 bases for V and 2 bases for J; bases not matched to a gene: 12. The CDR3 loop spans 16 amino acids. In germline, CDR1 is KGHSH, CDR2 LQKENI.